Described below is a single T cell receptor beta chain sequence and its context. Antigen: not known. RNA was isolated and reverse transcribed to cDNA, the sequencing template. Clones were read by immunoSEQ multiplex PCR, and TCRdb kept only the in-frame ones, dropping some. The sample lists approximately 150,000 clones; roughly half were seen once. This sample is part of a study of CD8+ T cells in alopecia areata. On the study more broadly: Those patients who were treated received oral tofacitinib, which was given at 5 to 10 mg twice daily for moderate-to-severe alopecia areata.

There are 14 residues in the CDR3. In germline, CDR1 is SGHRS, CDR2 YFSETQ. With 7 bases removed from V and 0 bases from J, the gap between germline ends came to 10 bases. Overall study findings and caveats: Shared TCR sequences were less clear between patients than in mice, possibly partly from HLA diversity.

Sequencing used CD4+ T cells sorted from blood, obtained at week 0. The chain has TRBV5-1 and TRBJ1-4; no clear D. This clonotype was obtained from a human donor with alopecia areata. Here the CDR3 reads CASRESSTNEKLFF. The DNA for the CDR3 is TGCGCCAGCCGAGAGAGTTCAACTAATGAAAAACTGTTTTTT. The full variable domain, rest sourced from reference TRBV5-1 and TRBJ1-4, is KAGVTQTPRYLIKTRGQQVTLSCSPISGHRSVSWYQQTPGQGLQFLFEYFSETQRNKGNFPGRFSGRQFSNSRSEMNVSTLELGDSALYLCASRESSTNEKLFFGSGTQLSVL.